This entry lists 2 T cell receptor beta chains sequenced from one sample in a study of graft-versus-host responses after intestinal transplantation (dated by TCRdb to about 2021). Receptor amplification or capture employed the immunoSEQ multiplex PCR assay. The immuneACCESS repertoire file appears here via TCRdb, limited to in-frame rearrangements. These files lack a portion of the clones; in checked studies, under half of the deficit traces to unresolved V genes, and the cause of the others is not known. In this sample the table shows 60,000 to 70,000 clones, around 90% of which occur a single time. Around 1.7% of the sample comes from the top ten. To isolate intraepithelial and lamina propria lymphocytes from graft specimens, dithiothreitol, EDTA incubations and collagenase D digestion were used. The source material was ileum tissue, sampled roughly 390 days after transplant. These receptor sequences come from a human patient who received an intestinal transplant, so some T cells may come from the graft donor.

CDR3 nucleotides: TGTGCCAGCAGTGAAGCCCTCGGACAGGGCGCGAGTTTTTTT. This encodes CASSEALGQGASFF. The chain combines TRBV2 with TRBJ1-4; 8 positions match TRBD1. The CDR3 is made up of 14 amino acids. CDR1 SNHLY and CDR2 FYNNEI come from the germline V gene. Trimming took 0 bases from V and 17 from J; bases not matched to a gene: 11.

Here the CDR3 reads CASSPETGGLTDTQYF. CDR3 nucleotides: TGTGCCAGTAGTCCCGAGACAGGGGGCCTCACAGATACGCAGTATTTT. The rearrangement joins TRBV19 to TRBJ2-3; 10 bases map to TRBD1. CDR1 and CDR2 from the germline V gene are LNHDA and SQIVND (reference sequence). With 5 bases clipped from V and 2 bases from J, the junction kept 7 bases outside the gene matches. The CDR3 runs 16 residues.